This is a list of T cell receptor beta chains from one sample in a study of graft-versus-host responses after intestinal transplantation. The antigens of these receptors remain unknown. This table comes from immunoSEQ multiplex PCR, and its TCRdb copy is limited to in-frame clones, with some not included. The sample has fewer than 65,000 clones, roughly 90% seen once; the top ten hold approximately 0.6%. The specimen was unstimulated CD4+ T cells sorted from spleen or lymph node cells, collected before transplant. All receptors derive from a human donor who was the organ donor for an intestinal transplant. Both conserved end residues are part of each CDR3. The D gene is left open where the match is weak. Clone size is shown for a subset of rows, as once, few, many or a class of expanded clone.

d_call | j_call | v_call | clone_size | cdr3_nt | cdr3_aa
TRBD1 | TRBJ1-2 | TRBV2 | NA | TGTGCCAGAGAAGGGACAGGGGAGTATGGCTACACCTTC | CAREGTGEYGYTF
NA | TRBJ1-5 | TRBV5-8 | NA | TGTGCCAGCAGCCACGAGAACAATCAGCCCCAGCATTTT | CASSHENNQPQHF
NA | TRBJ1-5 | TRBV5-1 | NA | TGCGCCAGCAGCTACCTCCCCACGGGCTTTCCGGGCACGTCGGGAAATCAGCCCCAGCATTTT | CASSYLPTGFPGTSGNQPQHF
NA | TRBJ2-7 | TRBV27 | NA | TGTGCCAGCCCCCGGTCCGAGCAGTACTTC | CASPRSEQYF
TRBD2 | TRBJ2-7 | TRBV10-3 | NA | TGTGCCATCAGTACCGGGACTAGGCCCTACGAGCAGTACTTC | CAISTGTRPYEQYF
TRBD1 | TRBJ1-2 | TRBV19 | NA | TGTGCCAGTAGTACCCTGGGGACAGTCAACTATGGCTACACCTTC | CASSTLGTVNYGYTF
NA | TRBJ1-2 | TRBV7-2 | once | TGTGCCAGCAGCCCACGGAACTATGGCTACACCTTC | CASSPRNYGYTF
TRBD2 | TRBJ2-1 | TRBV6-5 | NA | TGTGCCAGCACCACAGCGGGAGGGATTCATAATGAGCAGTTCTTC | CASTTAGGIHNEQFF
NA | TRBJ1-5 | TRBV6-1 | NA | TGTGCCAGCAGTGACGGACATAGCAATCAGCCCCAGCATTTT | CASSDGHSNQPQHF
NA | TRBJ2-3 | TRBV2 | few | TGTGCCAGCAGTGAAGCGCAGGCTCTCACAGATACGCAGTATTTT | CASSEAQALTDTQYF
TRBD1 | TRBJ1-2 | TRBV28 | NA | TGTGCCAGCAGTTTGGGGGACAGATATGGCTACACCTTC | CASSLGDRYGYTF
TRBD2 | TRBJ2-5 | TRBV19 | NA | TGTGCCAGTAGTCCTATGACTAGCGGGAGGGCCAGGGAGACCCAGTACTTC | CASSPMTSGRARETQYF
NA | TRBJ1-3 | TRBV10-1 | NA | TGCGCCAGCATATTGGAGGGGGAGGGGCGCCACTCTGGAAACACCATATATTTT | CASILEGEGRHSGNTIYF
NA | TRBJ1-2 | TRBV6-6 | NA | TGTGCCAGTACAGGCCTCTCGGCTAACTATGGCTACACCTTC | CASTGLSANYGYTF
NA | TRBJ1-1 | TRBV9 | NA | TGTGCCAGCAGCGTAGAAGGAGGGATGGCTTTCTTT | CASSVEGGMAFF
TRBD1 | TRBJ2-7 | TRBV30 | NA | TGTGCCTGGAGTGTACTGACAGGGAAGCCCTACGAGCAGTACTTC | CAWSVLTGKPYEQYF
NA | TRBJ1-5 | TRBV28 | few | TGTGCCAGCAGAGAAGGGGGGGCGGAACAGCCCCAGCATTTT | CASREGGAEQPQHF
NA | TRBJ1-4 | TRBV28 | NA | TGTGCCAGCAGTTTAGGAGGGATTAATGAAAAACTGTTTTTT | CASSLGGINEKLFF
TRBD1 | TRBJ1-5 | TRBV7-8 | NA | TGTGCCAGCAGCTTTTTTTTGCCGGGGACAGGAGGAACCAATCAGCCCCAGCATTTT | CASSFFLPGTGGTNQPQHF
TRBD1 | TRBJ1-4 | TRBV4-3 | NA | TGCGCCAGCAGCCGTTCCACAGGGGAAGAAAAACTGTTTTTT | CASSRSTGEEKLFF
NA | TRBJ1-2 | TRBV28 | NA | TGTGCCAGCAGCCTTTCCTCCACAGGGAACTATGGCTACACCTTC | CASSLSSTGNYGYTF
NA | TRBJ1-5 | TRBV19 | NA | TGTGCCAGTAGAGAGTTTAGCAATCAGCCCCAGCATTTT | CASREFSNQPQHF
NA | TRBJ2-3 | TRBV9 | NA | TGTGCCAGCATTAAGGGAGAAGGTCCAGATACGCAGTATTTT | CASIKGEGPDTQYF
NA | TRBJ2-2 | TRBV2 | few | TGTGCCAGCGAAAGGCGGGGATCCACCGGGGAGCTGTTTTTT | CASERRGSTGELFF
NA | TRBJ2-7 | TRBV6-1 | few | TGTGCCAGCAGTGAAGCGGTGAGCGAAGGCTACGACGAGCAGTACTTC | CASSEAVSEGYDEQYF
TRBD1 | TRBJ1-2 | TRBV18 | NA | TGTGCCAGCTCACCCGGACAGGACTATGGCTACACCTTC | CASSPGQDYGYTF
TRBD1 | TRBJ1-1 | TRBV7-2 | NA | TGTGCCAGCAGCCCGCGGACAGGGGGATTGGCTTTCTTT | CASSPRTGGLAFF
NA | TRBJ2-3 | TRBV4-2 | NA | TGTGCCAGCAGCCAACCACTAGAACAAGATACGCAGTATTTT | CASSQPLEQDTQYF
TRBD1 | TRBJ2-3 | TRBV7-3 | NA | TGTGCCAGCAGTGGACAGGGGTCAGGAACAGATACGCAGTATTTT | CASSGQGSGTDTQYF
NA | TRBJ2-7 | TRBV5-6 | NA | TGTGCCAGCAGCTCGATCGCGTCCGAGCAGTACTTC | CASSSIASEQYF
NA | TRBJ2-7 | TRBV15 | NA | TGTGCCACCCGCGCCTGGGGCTCCGAAAGTGCATACGAGCAGTACTTC | CATRAWGSESAYEQYF
NA | TRBJ1-2 | TRBV27 | NA | TGTGCCAGCAGTCCACCCGGAGGGAACTATGGCTACACCTTC | CASSPPGGNYGYTF
TRBD1 | TRBJ2-7 | TRBV2 | NA | TGTGCCAGCAGCCTCGGACAGGGACGAACCTACGAGCAGTACTTC | CASSLGQGRTYEQYF
TRBD1 | TRBJ2-5 | TRBV4-1 | NA | TGCGCCAGCAGCTTTGGGACAGGGGGCGGTTTCGAGACCCAGTACTTC | CASSFGTGGGFETQYF
NA | TRBJ2-7 | TRBV6-1 | once | TGTGCCAGCAGTCCACAGGGCTACGAGCAGTACTTC | CASSPQGYEQYF
TRBD2 | TRBJ2-1 | TRBV4-2 | NA | TGTGCCAGCAGCGGGCGACTAGCGGGAGCTCCCTACAATGAGCAGTTCTTC | CASSGRLAGAPYNEQFF
TRBD2 | TRBJ2-5 | TRBV9 | NA | TGTGCCAGCAGCGCGAATACGGGACTAGCGGGAGAGACCCAGTACTTC | CASSANTGLAGETQYF
NA | TRBJ1-5 | TRBV10-2 | NA | TGCGCCAGCAGTAGCCGGGGAGGTCAGCCCCAGCATTTT | CASSSRGGQPQHF
NA | TRBJ2-5 | TRBV1 | NA | TGCACCAGCAGCCACTTGAGGGCAGGAGGTGAGACCCAGTACTTC | CTSSHLRAGGETQYF
TRBD1 | TRBJ2-1 | TRBV5-4 | NA | TGTGCCAGCAGCGTAACAGGGGCTTATGAGCAGTTCTTC | CASSVTGAYEQFF
TRBD1 | TRBJ2-5 | TRBV7-9 | NA | TGTGCCAGCAGCTCGAAGACAGGGACCTTTGGGACCCAGTACTTC | CASSSKTGTFGTQYF
NA | TRBJ1-4 | TRBV2 | NA | TGTGCCAGCAGCCGAGGGTTAAGAGAGGAAAAACTGTTTTTT | CASSRGLREEKLFF
TRBD1 | TRBJ2-7 | TRBV7-3 | NA | TGTGCCAGCAGCCCAAAAGGCGGGACAGGGCGAGGCGAGCAGTACTTC | CASSPKGGTGRGEQYF
NA | TRBJ2-1 | TRBV5-1 | NA | TGCGCCAGCAGCCCTAACGTGAACGCGTACAATGAGCAGTTCTTC | CASSPNVNAYNEQFF
NA | TRBJ2-7 | TRBV30 | NA | TGTGCCTGGAGTTTAAAGGGGTCCTACGAGCAGTACTTC | CAWSLKGSYEQYF
NA | TRBJ2-1 | TRBV19 | NA | TGTGCCAGTAGTATAGATCGGGGGGCCAACAATGAGCAGTTCTTC | CASSIDRGANNEQFF
NA | TRBJ1-1 | TRBV18 | NA | TGTGCCAGCTCGCGAACCACGGGGATGTACCCACCTTCGAACCCTAACACTGAAGCTTTCTTT | CASSRTTGMYPPSNPNTEAFF
TRBD1 | TRBJ2-7 | TRBV5-1 | NA | TGCGCCAGCAGCTTGGGCTCGGGGACAGACTACGAGCAGTACTTC | CASSLGSGTDYEQYF
TRBD1 | TRBJ1-1 | TRBV6-1 | NA | TGTGCCAGCAGTTCACAGGGGGCCGGTGAAGCTTTCTTT | CASSSQGAGEAFF
TRBD2 | TRBJ2-3 | TRBV7-3 | NA | TGTGCCAGCAGCTCAGGACTAGCGTGGACAGATACGCAGTATTTT | CASSSGLAWTDTQYF
NA | TRBJ2-2 | TRBV19 | NA | TGTGCCAGTAGTAAGCTGGATCCGACTAGTTCGACCGGGGAGCTGTTTTTT | CASSKLDPTSSTGELFF
TRBD1 | TRBJ2-7 | TRBV4-1 | once | TGCGCCAGCAGCCTTCGCGGGACAGGGGTATACGAGCAGTACTTC | CASSLRGTGVYEQYF
NA | TRBJ1-5 | TRBV28 | once | TGTGCCAGCAGTACCAATGTCTGGGGGCCAGATCAGCCCCAGCATTTT | CASSTNVWGPDQPQHF
TRBD1 | TRBJ1-4 | TRBV9 | NA | TGTGCCAGCAGCGTAATGACAGGGACTAATGAAAAACTGTTTTTT | CASSVMTGTNEKLFF
NA | TRBJ2-5 | TRBV5-1 | NA | TGCGCCAGCAGCTTGTACTCCGGGTCCGAAGAGACCCAGTACTTC | CASSLYSGSEETQYF
TRBD2 | TRBJ2-5 | TRBV9 | NA | TGTGCCAGCAGCGTAGGGACTAGCAGCAACCAAGAGACCCAGTACTTC | CASSVGTSSNQETQYF
NA | TRBJ1-3 | TRBV5-1 | NA | TGCGCCAGCAGCCAGGGCGGTTCTGGAAACACCATATATTTT | CASSQGGSGNTIYF
TRBD2 | TRBJ2-5 | TRBV5-6 | NA | TGTGCCAGCAGTTCACCGGGACTAGCGGGAGAGACCCAGTACTTC | CASSSPGLAGETQYF
TRBD1 | TRBJ1-3 | TRBV30 | NA | TGTGCCTGGGAGGGAGGGACAGGAGAATACTCTGGAAACACCATATATTTT | CAWEGGTGEYSGNTIYF